What follows is one T cell receptor (beta chain) and its context. This sample was taken from a study of blood T cell repertoires in COVID-19. Background on the study: Researchers got acute and convalescent COVID-19 samples from the United States, Italy and Spain. From T cells, B-cell-depleted T cells, or PBMCs came the material, which was cDNA or gDNA.

Original processing notes: Estimates of nucleated cell counts were drawn from the amplification of reference gene primers. Sequencing was performed with immunoSEQ multiplex PCR; in TCRdb, only in-frame clones are kept and a portion is missing. The D gene and trimming were derived from the DNA, and the V and J assignments and clone size from that table. The table lists 70,000 to 95,000 clones, 80% to 90% of them singletons. V dropped 3 bases and J dropped 3; count of bases not matched to a gene: 4. Germline CDR1 LGHDT, CDR2 YNNKEL (reference sequence). CDR3 length equals 15 residues. The J gene is TRBJ2-1, the V gene TRBV3-1 (or the pseudogene TRBV3-2), with TRBD1 matching 8 bases. What was sequenced was peripheral blood. The source of this sequence is a woman older than 75 with acute or convalescent COVID-19. The CDR3 loop reads CASSQGTGGYNEQFF. The CDR3 nucleotides read TGTGCCAGCAGCCAGGGCACAGGGGGCTACAATGAGCAGTTCTTC.